The following is a T cell receptor beta chain sequence with its context. There are a few counts of this clone. Its specific antigen is unknown. No clone much larger than this one lies a single base away; base qualities are absent. The immunoSEQ Assay, a bias-controlled multiplex PCR, was used to amplify TCRbeta CDR3 regions from genomic DNA. Under the source paper's analysis protocol: The number of nucleated cells in each sample was estimated by amplification of reference gene primers within the assay. To quantify the absolute abundance of each unique TCRbeta CDR3 rearrangement, sequence reads were collapsed and filtered. For each sample, productive Simpson clonality was calculated by taking the square root of Simpson's diversity index across productive rearrangements. The table was pulled from immuneACCESS by TCRdb, which kept in-frame rearrangements only. Such tables lose some clones; where checked, under half of the loss comes from unresolved V genes, and the rest has no known cause. That table is the source of V, J and clone size, and D and trimming were worked out from the DNA. Counted in this sample were about 160,000 clones; roughly 80% of them appeared once. The biggest ten clones account for nearly 3.5% of the sample.

These data come from a study of blood T cell repertoires in COVID-19 (dated by TCRdb to between 2020 and 2021). The study in broad terms: Samples from collaborators originated in the United States, Italy and Spain and spanned both the acute and convalescent phases of COVID-19. The prospective study material was composed of cDNA or gDNA derived from T cells, B-cell-depleted T cells, or PBMCs. Deeply sampled blood TCRbeta repertoires from subjects exposed to, actively infected with, or recovered from COVID-19 were included in the dataset. The repertoires were made available in a free public database intended to serve as a resource for research on the immune response to SARS-CoV-2. Samples were obtained from the ongoing ImmuneRACE study (first 160 participants) and from some 1,200 subjects provided by 6 global collaborators. Nearly every sample came with metadata listing a de-identified subject ID, COVID-19 status, age in years and sex. Where available, HLA class I and class II types were obtained from metadata supplied by the sample provider rather than from assay-based typing. General study outcomes and caveats: The amount of clinical and demographic metadata varied by source and participant and was provided uncurated.

Enrolling through a virtual design, the prospective study's participants ranged in age from roughly 18 to 95 years and lived across some 23 United States geographic areas. Cohort assignment in the prospective study relied on participant-reported clinical history from a screening survey and a study questionnaire. Recovered participants in ImmuneRACE Cohort 3 were defined as having two consecutive negative NP/OP PCR tests, clearance from a healthcare professional, or resolution of symptoms. In the prospective study, mobile phlebotomists collected whole blood, serum and a nasopharyngeal or oropharyngeal swab from each participant. Additional blood draws and questionnaires over an approximately 2-month period could optionally be provided by prospective study participants. Before DNA extraction, prospective study blood samples were shipped either frozen or at room temperature. Looking up the germline V gene (reference sequence) yields CDR1 GTSNPN and CDR2 SVGIG. The cysteine opens and the phenylalanine closes a CDR3 of 14 amino acids. The only DNA kept is the CDR3, 42 bases in frame from the first base. The V and J ends are trimmed by 0 bases and 5 bases, leaving 14 bases between them.

This sequence was found in a woman aged 60 to 75 who had recovered from COVID-19. The sequencing input was PBMCs or T cells enriched from blood (not recorded which). The chain links TRBV30 with TRBJ2-7, and TRBD1 may be the D gene, going by 6 matching bases. The CDR3 amino acid sequence is: CAWSVGAGVDEQYF. In nucleotides, the sequence is TGTGCCTGGAGTGTGGGGGCAGGCGTAGACGAGCAGTACTTC.